The clone carrying this T cell receptor beta chain was detected ten times or more. Its matching antigen is unknown. Noted time point: newly diagnosed GD, antithyroid drugs for less than 3 months. Scientists built the TCR library using RNA that was extracted from PBMCs. V shed 1 base and J shed 0 bases, with 9 bases lying between them. This CDR3 is 15 amino acids long. Germline CDR1 and CDR2: LNHNV and YYDKDF (reference sequence). This entry is derived from a study of regulatory T cells in long-lasting Graves disease. Arm-PCR of CDR3 regions and iRepertoire HTBI primers were the basis on which TCR beta libraries were built. TCRdb fed the multiplex PCR reads into MiXCR, producing one record per CDR3 protein. The sample consists of about 370,000 distinct CDR3 sequences, about a sixth of them appearing once. Study results and caveats: Under persistent disease, TRBV28, TRBJ1-2 and TRBJ2-5 were used preferentially.

The chain uses TRBV15 and TRBJ1-1; a possible D gene is TRBD1 (5 bases). The input for sequencing was peripheral blood mononuclear cells (PBMCs), taken at new diagnosis, from a patient treated with antithyroid drugs. This clonotype originated in a female donor with Graves disease. CDR3 DNA: TGTGCCACCAGCAGAGGTTTAGGGGTGAACACTGAAGCTTTCTTT. Translating it yields CATSRGLGVNTEAFF.